This TCR beta chain was identified during a study of T-cell memory formation after mild COVID-19. The V and J ends lost 4 bases and 5 bases, in that order; junction bases with no gene match: 5. The germline gives CDR1 LGHNA, CDR2 YNFKEQ. The CDR3 covers 14 residues. This clonotype was picked up many times. No antigen is known for it. It was 5'RACE with constant-segment primers that produced the TCR alpha and TCR beta cDNA libraries, which carried sample barcodes and UMIs. TCRdb recomputed calls from the 5' RACE reads with MiXCR, one row per CDR3 protein. The table has 250,000 to 350,000 distinct CDR3 sequences, roughly an eighth seen once; the top ten hold 20% to 25%. Study-wide results and caveats: Clonal second-wave expansions that peaked on day 37 had unconfirmed SARS-CoV-2 specificity. Some clones that responded were present in memory (sampled pre-infection), which suggests cross-reactive memory joined. CD4+ contracting clones were found mainly in CM and EM, and CD8+ ones in EMRA.

The receptor was derived from a man younger than 30 who had mild COVID-19 (a few samples of this study predate the infection). Cell type and time point are not known. J is TRBJ2-5 and V is TRBV4-2; 9 bases fit TRBD1. Material for sequencing was PBMCs or a T cell subset sorted from them (not recorded which). CDR3 sequence: CASSPGTGKETQYF. CDR3 bases: TGTGCCAGCAGCCCCGGGACAGGGAAGGAGACCCAGTACTTC.